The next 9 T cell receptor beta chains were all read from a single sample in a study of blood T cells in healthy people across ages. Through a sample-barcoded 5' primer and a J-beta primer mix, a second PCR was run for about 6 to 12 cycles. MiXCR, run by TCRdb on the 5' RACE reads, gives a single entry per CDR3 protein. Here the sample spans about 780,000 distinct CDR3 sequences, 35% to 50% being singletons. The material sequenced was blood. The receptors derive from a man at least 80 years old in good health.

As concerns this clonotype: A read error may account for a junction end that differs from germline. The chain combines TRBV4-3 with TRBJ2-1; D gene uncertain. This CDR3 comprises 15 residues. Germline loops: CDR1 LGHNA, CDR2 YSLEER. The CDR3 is CASSQEGRSYKEQFF. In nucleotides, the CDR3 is TGCGCCAGCAGCCAAGAAGGCCGATCATACAAGGAGCAGTTCTTC.

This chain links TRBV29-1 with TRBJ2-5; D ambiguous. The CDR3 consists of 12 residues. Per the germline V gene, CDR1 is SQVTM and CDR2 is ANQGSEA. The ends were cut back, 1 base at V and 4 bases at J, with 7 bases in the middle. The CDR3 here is CSVEGLSETQYF. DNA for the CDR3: TGCAGCGTTGAAGGTCTTTCAGAGACCCAGTACTTC.

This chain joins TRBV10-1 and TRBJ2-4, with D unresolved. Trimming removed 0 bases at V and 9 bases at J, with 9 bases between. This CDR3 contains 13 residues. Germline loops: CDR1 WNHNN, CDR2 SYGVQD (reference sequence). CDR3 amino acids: CASSESRRSIQYF. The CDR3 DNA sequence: TGCGCCAGCAGTGAGTCGCGGCGGTCCATTCAGTACTTC.

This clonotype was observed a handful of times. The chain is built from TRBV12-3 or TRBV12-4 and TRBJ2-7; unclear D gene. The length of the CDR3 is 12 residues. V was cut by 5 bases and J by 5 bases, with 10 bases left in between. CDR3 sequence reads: CASSPTSDEQYF. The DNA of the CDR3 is TGTGCCAGCAGTCCTACCAGCGACGAGCAGTACTTC.

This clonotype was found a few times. The CDR3 sequence is CASSDTGSTNEKLFF. DNA for the CDR3: TGTGCCAGTAGCGATACAGGATCAACTAATGAAAAACTGTTTTTT. The J gene is TRBJ1-4, the V gene TRBV19; a possible D gene is TRBD1 (5 bases). This CDR3 contains 15 residues. V lost 6 bases and J 0 bases, leaving 11 bases between the germline ends. Germline-derived CDR1 and CDR2 are LNHDA and SQIVND (reference sequence).

This chain's CDR3 is CASSAVDYGYTF. CDR3 DNA sequence: TGTGCCAGCAGCGCCGTGGACTATGGCTACACCTTC. The chain employs TRBV11-2 and TRBJ1-2; D uncertain. This CDR3 comprises 12 residues. The ends were cut back, 5 bases at V and 3 bases at J, with 7 bases in the middle. Germline-derived CDR1 and CDR2 are SGHAT and FQNNGV. The variable domain in full, with the rest retrieved from reference TRBV11-2 and TRBJ1-2, is EAGVAQSPRYKIIEKRQSVAFWCNPISGHATLYWYQQILGQGPKLLIQFQNNGVVDDSQLPKDRFSAERLKGVDSTLKIQPAKLEDSAVYLCASSAVDYGYTFGSGTRLTVV.

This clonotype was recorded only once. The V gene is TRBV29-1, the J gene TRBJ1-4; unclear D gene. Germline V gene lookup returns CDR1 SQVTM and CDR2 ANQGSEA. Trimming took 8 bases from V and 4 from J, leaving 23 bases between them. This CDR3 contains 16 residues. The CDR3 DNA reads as TGCAGCCCAAGAGCGATGCCCCGTCAGTGTAATGAAAAACTGTTTTTT. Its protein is CSPRAMPRQCNEKLFF.

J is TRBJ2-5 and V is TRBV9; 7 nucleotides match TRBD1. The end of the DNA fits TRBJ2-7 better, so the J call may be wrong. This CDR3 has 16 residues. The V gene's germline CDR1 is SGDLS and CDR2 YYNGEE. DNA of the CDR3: TGTGCCAGCAGCCCGCGACAGGGACGTTCAGTTTACGAGCAGTACTTC. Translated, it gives CASSPRQGRSVYEQYF.

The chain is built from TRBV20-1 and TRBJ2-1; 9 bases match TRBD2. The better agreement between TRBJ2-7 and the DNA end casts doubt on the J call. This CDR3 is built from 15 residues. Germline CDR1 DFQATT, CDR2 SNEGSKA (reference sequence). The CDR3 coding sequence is TGCAGTGCTAGACCCCGGGCGGGAGGGCGGAATGAGCAGTACTTC. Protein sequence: CSARPRAGGRNEQYF.